In this sample, the clone carrying this TCR beta chain turned up a few times. No antigen is known for it. Germline V gene data show CDR1 as SNHLY and CDR2 as FYNNEI. V lost 8 bases and J 7 bases, leaving 12 bases between the germline ends. This CDR3 spans 13 amino acids. This sample was taken from a study of STAT5B mutations in CD4+ large granular lymphocyte leukemia. TCRdb's copy holds only in-frame clones and misses some; the assay was immunoSEQ multiplex PCR. This sample carries around 50,000 clones, around 81% of them seen once, and the ten largest clones take about 0.33%. General study findings and limits: Higher CD4+ than CD8+ T-LGLL clonality might reflect small sample size.

The sequence came from a human donor in good health. Sample: CD4+ T cells from blood buffy coats. The gene calls are TRBV2 and TRBJ1-6; D unresolved. The CDR3, as DNA: TGTGCCAGCCGCGAGACTTTCAATTCACCCCTCCACTTT. This codes for CASRETFNSPLHF.